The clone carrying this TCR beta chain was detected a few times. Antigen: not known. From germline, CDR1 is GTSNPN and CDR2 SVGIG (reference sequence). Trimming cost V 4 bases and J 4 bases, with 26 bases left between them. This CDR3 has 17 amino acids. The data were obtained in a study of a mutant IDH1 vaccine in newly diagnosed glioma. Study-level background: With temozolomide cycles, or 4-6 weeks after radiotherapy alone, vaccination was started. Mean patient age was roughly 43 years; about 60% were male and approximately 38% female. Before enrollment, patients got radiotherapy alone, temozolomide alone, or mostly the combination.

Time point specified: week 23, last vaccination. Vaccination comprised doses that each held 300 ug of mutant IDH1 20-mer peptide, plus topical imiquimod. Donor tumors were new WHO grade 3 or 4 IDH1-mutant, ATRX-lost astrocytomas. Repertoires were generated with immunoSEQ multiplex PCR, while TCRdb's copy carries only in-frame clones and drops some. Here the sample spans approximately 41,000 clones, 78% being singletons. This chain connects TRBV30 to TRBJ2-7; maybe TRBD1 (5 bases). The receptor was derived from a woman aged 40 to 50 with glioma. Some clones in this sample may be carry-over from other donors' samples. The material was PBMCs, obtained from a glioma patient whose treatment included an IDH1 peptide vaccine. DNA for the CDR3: TGTGCCTGGACTGACAAAGGGGCAGCAAAGGGGATATACGAGCAGTACTTC. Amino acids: CAWTDKGAAKGIYEQYF.